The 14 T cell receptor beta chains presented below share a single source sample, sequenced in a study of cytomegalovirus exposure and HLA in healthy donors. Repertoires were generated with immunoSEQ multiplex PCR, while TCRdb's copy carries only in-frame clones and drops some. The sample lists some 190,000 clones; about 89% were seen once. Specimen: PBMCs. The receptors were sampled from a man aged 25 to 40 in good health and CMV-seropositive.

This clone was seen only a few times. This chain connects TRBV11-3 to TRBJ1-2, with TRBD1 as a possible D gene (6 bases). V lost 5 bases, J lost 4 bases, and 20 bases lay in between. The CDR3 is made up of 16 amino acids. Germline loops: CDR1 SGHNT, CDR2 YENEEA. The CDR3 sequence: CASSPGGPDSPYGYTF. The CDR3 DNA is TGTGCCAGCAGCCCCGGGGGGCCAGATTCTCCCTATGGCTACACCTTC.

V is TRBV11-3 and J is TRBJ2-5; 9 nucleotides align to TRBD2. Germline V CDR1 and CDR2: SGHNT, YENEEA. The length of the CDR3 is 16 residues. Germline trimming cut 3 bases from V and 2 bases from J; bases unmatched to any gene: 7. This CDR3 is CASSLGGRAPQETQYF. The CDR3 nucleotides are TGTGCCAGCAGCTTGGGCGGGAGGGCCCCTCAAGAGACCCAGTACTTC.

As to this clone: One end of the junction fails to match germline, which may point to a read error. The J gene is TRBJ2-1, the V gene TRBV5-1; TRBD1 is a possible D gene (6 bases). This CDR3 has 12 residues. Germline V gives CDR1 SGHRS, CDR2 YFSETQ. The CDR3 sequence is CASSLAGGRSFF. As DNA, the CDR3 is TGCGCCAGCAGTTTGGCTGGGGGCCGGTCGTTCTTC.

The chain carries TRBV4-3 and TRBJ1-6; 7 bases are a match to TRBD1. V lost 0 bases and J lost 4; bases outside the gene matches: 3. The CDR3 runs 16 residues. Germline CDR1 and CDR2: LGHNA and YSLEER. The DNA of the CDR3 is TGCGCCAGCAGCCAAGATTCGGGACAGTATAATTCACCCCTCCACTTT. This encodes CASSQDSGQYNSPLHF.

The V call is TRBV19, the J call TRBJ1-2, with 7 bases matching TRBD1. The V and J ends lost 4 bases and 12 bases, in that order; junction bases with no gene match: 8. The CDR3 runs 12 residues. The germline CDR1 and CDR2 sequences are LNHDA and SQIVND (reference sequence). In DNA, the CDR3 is TGTGCCAGTAGTAAGGACAGGTTCGGGAACACCTTC. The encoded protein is CASSKDRFGNTF.

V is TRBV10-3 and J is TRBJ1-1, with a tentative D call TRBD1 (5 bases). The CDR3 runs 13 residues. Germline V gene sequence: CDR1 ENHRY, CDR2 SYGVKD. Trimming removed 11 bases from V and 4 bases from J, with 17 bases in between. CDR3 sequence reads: CASRDPWSTEAFF. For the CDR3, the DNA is TGTGCCTCAAGGGACCCGTGGTCCACTGAAGCTTTCTTT.

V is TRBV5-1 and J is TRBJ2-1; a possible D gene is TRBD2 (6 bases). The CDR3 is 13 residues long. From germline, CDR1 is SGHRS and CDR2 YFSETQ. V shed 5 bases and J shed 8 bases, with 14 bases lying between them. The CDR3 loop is CASRLIPGDEQFF. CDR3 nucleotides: TGCGCCAGCAGGTTAATCCCGGGGGATGAGCAGTTCTTC.

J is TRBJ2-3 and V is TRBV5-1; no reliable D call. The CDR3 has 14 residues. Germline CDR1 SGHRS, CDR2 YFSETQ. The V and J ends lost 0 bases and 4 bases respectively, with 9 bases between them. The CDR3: CASSLAVAADTQYF. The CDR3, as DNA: TGCGCCAGCAGCTTGGCGGTTGCCGCAGATACGCAGTATTTT.

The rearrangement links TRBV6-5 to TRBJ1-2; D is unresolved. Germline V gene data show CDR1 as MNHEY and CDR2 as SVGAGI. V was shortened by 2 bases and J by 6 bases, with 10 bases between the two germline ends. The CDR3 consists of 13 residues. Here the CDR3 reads CASSYEGLNGYTF. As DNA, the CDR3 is TGTGCCAGCAGTTACGAAGGTTTAAATGGCTACACCTTC.

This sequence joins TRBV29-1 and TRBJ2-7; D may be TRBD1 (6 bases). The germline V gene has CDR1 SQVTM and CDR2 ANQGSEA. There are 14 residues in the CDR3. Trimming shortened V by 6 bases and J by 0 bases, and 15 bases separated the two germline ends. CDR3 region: CSVFDRRNSYEQYF. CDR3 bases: TGCAGCGTCTTCGACAGGCGCAACTCCTACGAGCAGTACTTC.

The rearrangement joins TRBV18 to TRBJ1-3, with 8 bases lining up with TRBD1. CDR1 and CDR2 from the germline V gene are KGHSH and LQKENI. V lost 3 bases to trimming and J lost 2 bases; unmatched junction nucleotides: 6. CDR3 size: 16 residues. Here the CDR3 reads CASSPLRQGTGNTIYF. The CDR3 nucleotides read TGTGCCAGCTCACCCCTACGACAGGGGACTGGAAACACCATATATTTT.

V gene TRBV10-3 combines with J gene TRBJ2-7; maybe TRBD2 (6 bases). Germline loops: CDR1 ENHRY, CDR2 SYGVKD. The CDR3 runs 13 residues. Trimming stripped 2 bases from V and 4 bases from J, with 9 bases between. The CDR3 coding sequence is TGTGCCATCAGTGAGGGGACTCGATACGAGCAGTACTTC. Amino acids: CAISEGTRYEQYF.

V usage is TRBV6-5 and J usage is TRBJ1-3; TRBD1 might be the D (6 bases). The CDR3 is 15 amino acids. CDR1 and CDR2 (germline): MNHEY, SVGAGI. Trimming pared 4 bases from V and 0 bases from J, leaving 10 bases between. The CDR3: CASSSDRYSGNTIYF. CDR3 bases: TGTGCCAGCAGTTCAGACAGGTACTCTGGAAACACCATATATTTT.

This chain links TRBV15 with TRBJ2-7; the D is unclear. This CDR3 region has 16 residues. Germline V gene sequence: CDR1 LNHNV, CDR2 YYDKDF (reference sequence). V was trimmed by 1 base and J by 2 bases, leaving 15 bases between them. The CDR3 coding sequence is TGTGCCACCAGCAGAGGATTCAGGCAGCCGACCTACGAGCAGTACTTC. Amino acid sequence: CATSRGFRQPTYEQYF.